The 7 T cell receptor beta chains below were found in one sample sequenced in a study of shared clonotypes between healthy human individuals. This table comes from immunoSEQ multiplex PCR, and its TCRdb copy is limited to in-frame clones, with some not included. The sample lists around 600,000 clones, approximately 97% occurring once. The sample comprised naive CD4+ T cells sorted from blood. As for subset: CD45RA+ positively selected. The source is a woman under 40 in good health.

The chain is built from TRBV18 and TRBJ2-2; D is undetermined. V was cut by 6 bases and J by 8 bases, with 19 bases left in between. The length of the CDR3 is 15 residues. Germline V CDR1 and CDR2: KGHSH, LQKENI. CDR3 sequence reads: CASSPDPIGPGELFF. For the CDR3, the DNA is TGTGCCAGCTCCCCCGATCCAATTGGCCCGGGGGAGCTGTTTTTT.

The chain uses TRBV6-6 and TRBJ2-5; D unresolved. V dropped 5 bases and J dropped 3 bases, with 4 bases sitting between them. Germline values: CDR1 MNHNY, CDR2 SVGAGI (reference sequence). The CDR3 has 11 residues. The CDR3 coding sequence is TGTGCCAGCAGTCTAAAAGAGACCCAGTACTTC. Translation: CASSLKETQYF.

A remark on this clone: Other DNA sequences from this sample encode an identical CDR3 as well. This sequence joins TRBV7-9 and TRBJ1-1, with no clear D. V gave up 1 base and J gave up 1 base, with 4 bases separating them. Germline CDR1 is SEHNR and CDR2 is FQNEAQ (reference sequence). The CDR3 is 13 amino acids. This CDR3 is CASSLVQNTEAFF. The CDR3 region has the DNA TGTGCCAGCAGCTTAGTTCAGAACACTGAAGCTTTCTTT.

The chain uses TRBV4-2 and TRBJ2-1, with D perhaps matching TRBD2 (7 bases). The CDR3 contains 17 residues. Trimming left V 5 bases short and J 5 bases short, with 22 bases between. CDR1 and CDR2 from the germline V gene are LGHNA and YNFKEQ. CDR3 sequence (DNA): TGTGCCAGCAGCTTGGCCCTGGGGGCTAGCGGAAACAATGAGCAGTTCTTC. Protein: CASSLALGASGNNEQFF.

The rearrangement links TRBV6-5 to TRBJ2-6, with 7 bases that match TRBD1. CDR1 is MNHEY and CDR2 is SVGAGI in the germline V gene. V dropped 6 bases and J dropped 12; count of bases not matched to a gene: 14. This CDR3 has 15 residues. This CDR3 reads CASSQTRDSGVVLTF. The CDR3, as DNA: TGTGCCAGCAGCCAAACTAGGGACAGTGGAGTCGTCCTGACTTTC.

As to this clone: The junction differs from germline at one of its ends, possibly a read error. CDR3 DNA sequence: TGTGCCAGCAGCGGCGGGACAGGGGGCGACCCTCGCCCAGTCTTC. It yields the protein CASSGGTGGDPRPVF. This chain joins TRBV9 and TRBJ2-1; TRBD1 matches 12 bases. The CDR3 spans 15 residues. Germline CDR1 is SGDLS and CDR2 is YYNGEE. The full variable domain, its missing parts supplied by reference TRBV9 and TRBJ2-1, is DSGVTQTPKHLITATGQRVTLRCSPRSGDLSVYWYQQSLDQGLQFLIQYYNGEERAKGNILERFSAQQFPDLHSELNLSSLELGDSALYFCASSGGTGGDPRPVFGPGTRLTVL.

The J gene is TRBJ1-4, the V gene TRBV29-1; D gene unclear. CDR1 and CDR2 from the germline V gene are SQVTM and ANQGSEA. This CDR3 comprises 14 residues. V lost 0 bases and J 0 bases, leaving 5 bases between the germline ends. CDR3: CSVEDVATNEKLFF. The CDR3 DNA is TGCAGCGTTGAAGATGTTGCAACTAATGAAAAACTGTTTTTT.